This entry describes one T cell receptor (beta chain). The data were taken from a study of blood T cell repertoires in COVID-19. Overall study context: Specimens from acute and convalescent COVID-19 originated in the United States, Italy and Spain. T cells, B-cell-depleted T cells, or PBMCs supplied cDNA or gDNA.

V lost 0 bases to trimming and J lost 3 bases, with 11 bases between them. Germline V gene sequence: CDR1 SGHDT, CDR2 YYEEEE. The CDR3 is 15 residues long. The data were produced by immunoSEQ multiplex PCR, yet TCRdb's version contains in-frame clones alone and is incomplete. The sample has tens of thousands of clones, more than 70% seen once. Sequencing was performed on peripheral blood. This TCR was sampled from an elderly man with active or convalescent COVID-19. The chain combines TRBV5-6 with TRBJ2-3; D not certain. CDR3 protein: CASSLASTITDTQYF. The CDR3 DNA is TGTGCCAGCAGCTTGGCGTCTACCATAACAGATACGCAGTATTTT. Variable domain in full (rest from reference TRBV5-6 and TRBJ2-3): DAGVTQSPTHLIKTRGQQVTLRCSPKSGHDTVSWYQQALGQGPQFIFQYYEEEERQRGNFPDRFSGHQFPNYSSELNVNALLLGDSALYLCASSLASTITDTQYFGPGTRLTVL.